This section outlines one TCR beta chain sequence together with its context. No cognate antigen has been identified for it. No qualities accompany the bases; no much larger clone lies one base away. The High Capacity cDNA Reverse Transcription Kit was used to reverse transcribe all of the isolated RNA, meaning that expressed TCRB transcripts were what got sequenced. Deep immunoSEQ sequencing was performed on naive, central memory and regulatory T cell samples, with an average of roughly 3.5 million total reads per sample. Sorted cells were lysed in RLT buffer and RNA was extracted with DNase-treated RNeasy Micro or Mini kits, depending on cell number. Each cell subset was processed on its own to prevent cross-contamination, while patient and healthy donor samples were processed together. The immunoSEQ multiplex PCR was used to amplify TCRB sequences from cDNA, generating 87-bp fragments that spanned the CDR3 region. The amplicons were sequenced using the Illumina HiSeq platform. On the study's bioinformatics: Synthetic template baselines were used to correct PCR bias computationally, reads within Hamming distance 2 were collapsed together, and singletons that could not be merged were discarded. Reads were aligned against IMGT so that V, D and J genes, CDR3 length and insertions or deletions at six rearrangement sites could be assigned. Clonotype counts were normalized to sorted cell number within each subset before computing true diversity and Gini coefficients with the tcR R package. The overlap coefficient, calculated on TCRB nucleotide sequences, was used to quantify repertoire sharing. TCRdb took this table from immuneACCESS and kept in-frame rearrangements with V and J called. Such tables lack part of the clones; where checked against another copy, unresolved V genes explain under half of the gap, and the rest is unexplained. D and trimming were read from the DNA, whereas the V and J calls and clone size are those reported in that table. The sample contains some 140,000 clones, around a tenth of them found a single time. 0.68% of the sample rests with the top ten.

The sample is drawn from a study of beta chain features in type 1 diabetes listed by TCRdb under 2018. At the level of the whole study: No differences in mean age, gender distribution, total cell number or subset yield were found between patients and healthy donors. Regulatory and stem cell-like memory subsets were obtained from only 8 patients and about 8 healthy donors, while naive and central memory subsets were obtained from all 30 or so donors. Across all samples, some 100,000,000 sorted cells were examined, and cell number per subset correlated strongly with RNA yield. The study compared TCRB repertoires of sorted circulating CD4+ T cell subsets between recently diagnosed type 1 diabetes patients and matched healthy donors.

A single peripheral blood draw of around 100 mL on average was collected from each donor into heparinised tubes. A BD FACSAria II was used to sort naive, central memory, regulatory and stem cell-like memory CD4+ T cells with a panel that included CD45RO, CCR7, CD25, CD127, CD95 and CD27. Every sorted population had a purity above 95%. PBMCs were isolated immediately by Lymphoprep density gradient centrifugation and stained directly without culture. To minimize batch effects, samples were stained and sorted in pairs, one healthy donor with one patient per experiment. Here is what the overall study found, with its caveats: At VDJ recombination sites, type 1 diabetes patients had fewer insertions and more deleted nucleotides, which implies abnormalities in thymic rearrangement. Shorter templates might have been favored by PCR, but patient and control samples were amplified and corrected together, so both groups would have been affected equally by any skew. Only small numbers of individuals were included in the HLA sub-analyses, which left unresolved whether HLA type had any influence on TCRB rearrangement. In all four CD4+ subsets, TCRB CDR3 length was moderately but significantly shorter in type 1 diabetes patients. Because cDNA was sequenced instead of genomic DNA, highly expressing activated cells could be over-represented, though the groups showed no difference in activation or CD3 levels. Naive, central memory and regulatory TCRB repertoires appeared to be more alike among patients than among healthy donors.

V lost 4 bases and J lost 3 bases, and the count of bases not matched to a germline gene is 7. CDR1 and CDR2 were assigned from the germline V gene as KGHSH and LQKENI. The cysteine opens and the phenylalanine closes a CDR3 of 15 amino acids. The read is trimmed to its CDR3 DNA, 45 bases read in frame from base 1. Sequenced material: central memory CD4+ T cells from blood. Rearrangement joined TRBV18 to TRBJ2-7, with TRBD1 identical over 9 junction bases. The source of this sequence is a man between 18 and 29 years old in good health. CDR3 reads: CASSQQGAVRYEQYF. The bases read TGTGCCAGCTCACAACAGGGGGCCGTTCGCTACGAGCAGTACTTC.